Presented here are 21 T cell receptor beta chains from one specimen sequenced in a study of siplizumab effects on memory and regulatory T cells. Sequencing was performed with immunoSEQ multiplex PCR; in TCRdb, only in-frame clones are kept and a portion is missing. Of 100,000 or so clones in the sample, about 90% were seen once. Sample: Tregs sorted from blood. The receptors shown here come from a human donor in good health.

The rearrangement uses TRBV5-5 and TRBJ2-1; 10 bases match TRBD2. V shed 0 bases, J shed 9 bases, and the junction held 9 bases outside the gene matches. The CDR3 totals 16 residues. Germline-derived CDR1 and CDR2 are SGHKS and YYEKEE (reference sequence). The CDR3 sequence: CASSLAGLAGVREQFF. DNA for the CDR3: TGTGCCAGCAGCTTGGCGGGGCTAGCGGGAGTACGTGAGCAGTTCTTC.

The chain combines TRBV28 with TRBJ1-4, with TRBD1 matching over 10 bases. The CDR3 contains 17 residues. Trimming at V came to 4 bases and at J to 8 bases, leaving 13 bases not matched to a gene. Germline assignment: CDR1 MDHEN and CDR2 SYDVKM. The CDR3 loop is CASSSDRGPSLREKLFF. Written as DNA, the CDR3 is TGTGCCAGCAGTTCCGACAGGGGGCCGTCTCTTCGCGAAAAACTGTTTTTT.

V is TRBV5-5 and J is TRBJ2-7; TRBD1 aligns across 8 bases. Trimming at V came to 4 bases and at J to 3 bases, leaving 6 bases not matched to a gene. This CDR3 is built from 14 residues. Per germline, CDR1 SGHKS and CDR2 YYEKEE (reference sequence). The CDR3: CASSGRDRNYEQYF. The CDR3 nucleotides read TGTGCCAGCAGCGGCCGGGACAGGAACTACGAGCAGTACTTC. The variable domain in full, with the rest retrieved from reference TRBV5-5 and TRBJ2-7, is DAGVTQSPTHLIKTRGQQVTLRCSPISGHKSVSWYQQVLGQGPQFIFQYYEKEERGRGNFPDRFSARQFPNYSSELNVNALLLGDSALYLCASSGRDRNYEQYFGPGTRLTVT.

The chain joins TRBV19 to TRBJ2-7, with D uncertain. CDR1 is LNHDA, CDR2 SQIVND, per germline (reference sequence). The ends were cut back, 4 bases at V and 7 bases at J, with 14 bases in the middle. The CDR3 consists of 13 residues. In DNA form, the CDR3 reads TGTGCCAGTAGTAAGCAACCTTTAGGAGAGCAGTACTTC. This gives the protein CASSKQPLGEQYF.

J is TRBJ2-2 and V is TRBV14; TRBD1 agrees at 10 bases. With V trimmed by 1 base and J by 14 bases, 4 bases remained unmatched. CDR1 and CDR2 from the germline V gene are SGHDN and FVKESK. CDR3 length: 13 residues. CDR3 protein: CASSQVRQGALFF. CDR3 nucleotide sequence: TGTGCCAGCAGCCAAGTCCGACAGGGGGCCCTGTTTTTT. Looking up the rest from reference TRBV14 and TRBJ2-2 gives the full variable domain: EAGVTQFPSHSVIEKGQTVTLRCDPISGHDNLYWYRRVMGKEIKFLLHFVKESKQDESGMPNNRFLAERTGGTYSTLKVQPAELEDSGVYFCASSQVRQGALFFGEGSRLTVL.

This chain joins TRBV7-3 and TRBJ2-5, with TRBD1 identical over 7 bases. V trimming: 4 bases; J trimming: 5 bases; junction bases outside the gene matches: 4. CDR1 is SGHTA and CDR2 is FQGTGA in the germline V gene. The CDR3 spans 13 residues. CDR3: CASSSGGHETQYF. The CDR3 DNA follows: TGTGCCAGCAGCTCAGGGGGTCATGAGACCCAGTACTTC.

The J gene is TRBJ2-3, the V gene TRBV5-6, with a possible D match to TRBD1 (5 bases). The CDR3 is 16 residues long. Germline assignment: CDR1 SGHDT and CDR2 YYEEEE. With 4 bases removed from V and 0 bases from J, the gap between germline ends came to 15 bases. The CDR3 here is CASSLGVGASTDTQYF. DNA for the CDR3: TGTGCCAGCAGCCTAGGGGTAGGGGCCAGCACAGATACGCAGTATTTT. Together with reference TRBV5-6 and TRBJ2-3, the CDR3 gives the full variable domain: DAGVTQSPTHLIKTRGQQVTLRCSPKSGHDTVSWYQQALGQGPQFIFQYYEEEERQRGNFPDRFSGHQFPNYSSELNVNALLLGDSALYLCASSLGVGASTDTQYFGPGTRLTVL.

J is TRBJ2-1 and V is TRBV15; 9 positions agree with TRBD2. CDR3 length: 14 amino acids. V lost 9 bases and J lost 7; bases outside the gene matches: 10. Germline lookup yields CDR1 LNHNV and CDR2 YYDKDF (reference sequence). The CDR3 protein is CATRIGLARNEQFF. In DNA, the CDR3 is TGTGCCACGAGAATTGGACTAGCGAGGAATGAGCAGTTCTTC.

The chain combines TRBV27 with TRBJ2-2, with TRBD2 matching 11 bases. Trimming cost V 7 bases and J 4 bases; bases outside gene matches: 8. Per germline, CDR1 MNHEY and CDR2 SMNVEV (reference sequence). The CDR3 length is 16 residues. Here the CDR3 reads CASTGSSGRATGELFF. Here the CDR3 DNA reads TGTGCCAGCACTGGGAGTAGCGGGAGGGCCACCGGGGAGCTGTTTTTT.

V and J are TRBV5-1 and TRBJ2-1, with 8 nucleotides matching TRBD2. The CDR3 contains 15 residues. Unmatched junction bases numbered 5, after V lost 1 base and J lost 5 bases. Germline V CDR1 and CDR2: SGHRS, YFSETQ. Here the CDR3 reads CASSLWGTSDNEQFF. The CDR3 DNA is TGCGCCAGCAGCTTGTGGGGGACTAGTGACAATGAGCAGTTCTTC.

This rearrangement joins TRBV14 to TRBJ2-1, with 10 nucleotides matching TRBD2. Germline V gives CDR1 SGHDN, CDR2 FVKESK. With 2 bases clipped from V and 8 bases from J, the junction kept 12 bases outside the gene matches. This CDR3 contains 17 residues. CDR3 loop: CASSQLAGVLEGYEQFF. CDR3 nucleotides: TGTGCCAGCAGCCAACTAGCGGGAGTCCTCGAGGGTTATGAGCAGTTCTTC.

The chain has TRBV19 and TRBJ1-2; D remains unclear. The germline CDR1 and CDR2 sequences are LNHDA and SQIVND (reference sequence). The V end was cut by 3 bases, the J end by 4 bases, with 12 bases between. The CDR3 runs 14 residues. CDR3 bases: TGTGCCAGTAGTATGCAGGTCGTGAGCTATGGCTACACCTTC. Translation gives CASSMQVVSYGYTF.

This chain connects TRBV19 to TRBJ2-3, with D unresolved. The CDR3 is made up of 15 amino acids. With 3 bases removed from V and 0 bases from J, the gap between germline ends came to 10 bases. CDR1 is LNHDA, CDR2 SQIVND, per germline (reference sequence). In DNA, the CDR3 is TGTGCCAGTAGTATCAACCCCAGCAGCACAGATACGCAGTATTTT. It codes for CASSINPSSTDTQYF.

The chain has TRBV18 and TRBJ2-5; the D gene could be TRBD1 or TRBD2 (5 bases each). CDR3 length: 16 residues. The V and J ends lost 4 bases and 0 bases respectively, with 15 bases between them. Germline lookup yields CDR1 KGHSH and CDR2 LQKENI. This CDR3 is CASSLQLGTYQETQYF. CDR3 DNA: TGTGCCAGCTCACTGCAACTGGGGACGTACCAAGAGACCCAGTACTTC.

The chain couples TRBV10-3 to TRBJ2-5, with a weak D call TRBD2 (5 bases). Germline V gene data show CDR1 as ENHRY and CDR2 as SYGVKD. The CDR3 extends over 12 amino acids. With 10 bases removed from V and 5 bases from J, the gap between germline ends came to 14 bases. The CDR3 DNA reads TGTGCCACCCGGGATTTTTTGGAGACCCAGTACTTC. This sequence encodes CATRDFLETQYF.

With respect to this clone: An end of the junction does not agree with germline; a read error may underlie this. This sequence joins TRBV7-7 and TRBJ2-2; D remains ambiguous. The CDR3 has 12 amino acids. Germline V gives CDR1 SSHAT, CDR2 FNYEAQ (reference sequence). The CDR3 spells CASSLMGGELFF. The DNA for the CDR3 is TGTGCTAGCAGCTTAATGGGTGGGGAGCTGTTTTTT.

This sequence joins TRBV7-3 and TRBJ2-3; 9 bases match TRBD2. This CDR3 is 17 amino acids long. Germline V CDR1 and CDR2: SGHTA, FQGTGA. Trimming at V came to 1 base and at J to 7 bases, leaving 12 bases not matched to a gene. The CDR3, as DNA: TGTGCCAGCAGCTTAAGCGGCGGGAGGGCCAGTGGTAATACGCAGTATTTT. This codes for CASSLSGGRASGNTQYF. Supplemented by reference TRBV7-3 and TRBJ2-3, the full variable domain reads GAGVSQTPSNKVTEKGKYVELRCDPISGHTALYWYRQSLGQGPEFLIYFQGTGAADDSGLPNDRFFAVRPEGSVSTLKIQRTERGDSAVYLCASSLSGGRASGNTQYFGPGTRLTVL.

This chain links TRBV5-6 with TRBJ1-1; unclear D gene. Germline V gene lookup returns CDR1 SGHDT and CDR2 YYEEEE. The CDR3 has 16 amino acids. Trimming took off 2 bases at V and 1 base at J, with 15 bases between the two ends. The CDR3, as DNA: TGTGCCAGCAGCTTAATTTCGGCAGGACCGAACACTGAAGCTTTCTTT. Translating it yields CASSLISAGPNTEAFF.

The J gene is TRBJ2-1, the V gene TRBV5-4, with D perhaps TRBD2 (6 bases). The V and J ends lost 4 bases and 4 bases respectively, with 21 bases between them. Per the germline V gene, CDR1 is SGHNT and CDR2 is YYREEE (reference sequence). The CDR3 totals 17 residues. The CDR3 DNA reads TGTGCCAGCAGCCAATGGCTGGGGTTAGCGGCATACAATGAGCAGTTCTTC. As protein: CASSQWLGLAAYNEQFF. Full variable domain (rest looked up from reference TRBV5-4 and TRBJ2-1): ETGVTQSPTHLIKTRGQQVTLRCSSQSGHNTVSWYQQALGQGPQFIFQYYREEENGRGNFPPRFSGLQFPNYSSELNVNALELDDSALYLCASSQWLGLAAYNEQFFGPGTRLTVL.

The chain carries TRBV5-1 and TRBJ2-4; TRBD2 agrees at 10 bases. V was clipped by 4 bases and J by 3 bases; unmatched bases: 4. This CDR3 is 15 amino acids long. Germline CDR1 and CDR2: SGHRS and YFSETQ. The chain's CDR3 is CASSPSGSGKNIQYF. CDR3 DNA sequence: TGCGCCAGCAGCCCTAGCGGGAGTGGCAAAAACATTCAGTACTTC. Full variable domain (missing parts from reference TRBV5-1 and TRBJ2-4): KAGVTQTPRYLIKTRGQQVTLSCSPISGHRSVSWYQQTPGQGLQFLFEYFSETQRNKGNFPGRFSGRQFSNSRSEMNVSTLELGDSALYLCASSPSGSGKNIQYFGAGTRLSVL.

The V and J genes are TRBV16 and TRBJ1-1, with D unresolved. The CDR3 covers 16 residues. Germline assignment: CDR1 KGHSY and CDR2 FQNENV. V lost 4 bases and J 6 bases, leaving 21 bases between the germline ends. The CDR3 region is CASSPTLKGGSAEAFF. The CDR3 DNA sequence: TGTGCCAGCAGCCCGACTTTAAAGGGCGGTTCCGCTGAAGCTTTCTTT.